Below, 13 T cell receptor beta chains from the same sample are listed, as sequenced in a study of cytomegalovirus exposure and HLA in healthy donors. The PCR was carried out with 60 Vbeta primers and 13 Jbeta primers. Clones were read by immunoSEQ multiplex PCR, and TCRdb kept only the in-frame ones, dropping some. The table has 170,000 or so clones, approximately 88% seen once. Material for sequencing was PBMCs. The receptors shown here come from a boy between 2 and 10 years old in good health and CMV-seronegative.

In this sample, this clone turned up once. The chain carries TRBV28 and TRBJ2-2, with 7 bases that match TRBD1. With 6 bases clipped from V and 13 bases from J, the junction kept 11 bases outside the gene matches. CDR1 is MDHEN and CDR2 is SYDVKM in the germline V gene. The CDR3 loop spans 13 amino acids. CDR3 sequence reads: CASRPTGAGGLFF. In nucleotides, the CDR3 is TGTGCCAGCAGACCTACAGGGGCGGGTGGGCTGTTTTTT.

This CDR3 reads CASSEQRGGTSYNSPLHF. The CDR3 DNA reads TGTGCCAGCAGTGAACAGAGAGGGGGCACTTCCTATAATTCACCCCTCCACTTT. The chain uses TRBV6-1 and TRBJ1-6, with 7 bases fitting TRBD1. The germline V gene has CDR1 MNHNS and CDR2 SASEGT. The ends lost 2 bases at V and 1 base at J; junction bases unmatched: 8. The CDR3 consists of 18 residues.

The genes are TRBV5-1 and TRBJ2-5; no reliable D call. Trimming pared 0 bases from V and 1 base from J, leaving 7 bases between. Germline V gene lookup returns CDR1 SGHRS and CDR2 YFSETQ. The CDR3 has 14 residues. The CDR3 DNA sequence: TGCGCCAGCAGCTTGGCCGCCAGCCAAGAGACCCAGTACTTC. Amino acids: CASSLAASQETQYF.

V gene TRBV6-5 combines with J gene TRBJ1-1; 9 bases are a match to TRBD1. This CDR3 has 16 amino acids. CDR1 and CDR2 from the germline V gene are MNHEY and SVGAGI. The V gene end was trimmed by 4 bases and the J gene end by 1 base; junction bases not matched to a gene: 7. The CDR3 spells CASSSTGTGQNTEAFF. The CDR3 DNA follows: TGTGCCAGCAGTTCTACCGGGACAGGGCAGAACACTGAAGCTTTCTTT.

This clone was detected only a few times. V usage is TRBV6-5 and J usage is TRBJ1-5; 7 bases fit TRBD1. Germline CDR1 reads MNHEY; CDR2 reads SVGAGI. The CDR3 has 13 amino acids. V shed 7 bases and J 5 bases; nucleotides not matched to a gene: 5. The CDR3, as DNA: TGTGCCAGCAAACAGGGGTGGGATCAGCCCCAGCATTTT. It translates to CASKQGWDQPQHF.

CDR3 sequence: CASSLEGTTTYEQYF. In DNA, the CDR3 is TGTGCCAGCAGCTTAGAAGGGACTACCACCTACGAGCAGTACTTC. The chain joins TRBV11-1 to TRBJ2-7, with 7 bases fitting TRBD2. This CDR3 spans 15 amino acids. V gave up 1 base and J gave up 2 bases; unmatched junction bases: 5. Germline CDR1 is SGHAT and CDR2 is FQDESV (reference sequence).

This clone was detected only once. The chain is built from TRBV6-1 and TRBJ2-1, with 8 bases aligning to TRBD2. CDR1 and CDR2 from the germline V gene are MNHNS and SASEGT. CDR3 length: 15 residues. The J segment lost 0 bases and the V segment lost 8 bases, leaving 6 bases of the junction unmatched. In nucleotides, the CDR3 is TGTGCCAGCCGTGGGGCGGGGGGCTCCTACAATGAGCAGTTCTTC. It codes for CASRGAGGSYNEQFF.

This clone was seen only a few times. The chain links TRBV6-5 to TRBJ1-5; TRBD1 might be the D (5 bases). Germline V gene data show CDR1 as MNHEY and CDR2 as SVGAGI. V was pared by 6 bases and J by 3 bases, with 12 bases between. The CDR3 contains 14 residues. Here the CDR3 reads CASSALRANQPQHF. The CDR3 DNA follows: TGTGCCAGCAGCGCTCTCAGGGCCAATCAGCCCCAGCATTTT.

J is TRBJ2-3 and V is TRBV23-1, with TRBD2 matching 11 bases. TRBV23-1 falls under the ORF class, with uncertain function. The CDR3 runs to 21 residues. Unmatched junction bases numbered 21, after V lost 4 bases and J lost 3 bases. CDR3 in DNA: TGCGCCAGCAGTCTCCAAGATCCGGGACACAAGACTAGCGGGACAACAGATACGCAGTATTTT. Its protein product is CASSLQDPGHKTSGTTDTQYF.

The chain recombines TRBV5-8 with TRBJ2-7, with a possible D match to TRBD2 (6 bases). The V gene lost 3 bases and the J gene lost 0 bases, with 19 bases spanning the gap. Germline loops: CDR1 SGHTS, CDR2 YDEGEE. The CDR3 has 17 amino acids. CDR3 region: CASSWTLGVAVSYEQYF. The CDR3 DNA reads as TGTGCCAGCAGCTGGACGTTAGGCGTAGCGGTCTCCTACGAGCAGTACTTC.

This chain links TRBV27 with TRBJ2-7; the match to TRBD2 covers 12 bases. Germline loops: CDR1 MNHEY, CDR2 SMNVEV (reference sequence). This CDR3 spans 15 amino acids. The junction had 10 bases not matched to a gene; V was cut back by 6 bases and J by 7 bases. This CDR3 is CASRKLAGGLGEQYF. CDR3 bases: TGTGCCAGCAGAAAACTAGCGGGAGGCCTCGGGGAGCAGTACTTC.

This sequence joins TRBV4-1 and TRBJ1-3; D gene uncertain. Per germline, CDR1 MGHRA and CDR2 YSYEKL. Trimming removed 6 bases from V and 0 bases from J, with 12 bases in between. The CDR3 has 15 residues. As DNA, the CDR3 is TGCGCCAGCAGTCTTACCGGGTCCTCTGGAAACACCATATATTTT. It is translated as CASSLTGSSGNTIYF.

The chain joins TRBV4-1 to TRBJ1-1, with a possible D match to TRBD1 (5 bases). The CDR3 loop spans 14 amino acids. V lost 1 base to trimming and J lost 3 bases, with 9 bases between them. Germline V gene data show CDR1 as MGHRA and CDR2 as YSYEKL. CDR3 nucleotides: TGCGCCAGCAGCCAAGTACCAGGGTACACTGAAGCTTTCTTT. As protein: CASSQVPGYTEAFF.